Each of the 28 T cell receptor beta chains below was sequenced from the same sample in a study of shared clonotypes between healthy human individuals. Only in-frame clones appear in the TCRdb table, and some are missing; sequencing was by immunoSEQ multiplex PCR. The data contain approximately 2.4 million clones, under 97% of them singletons. The sequencing sample was made of naive CD4+ T cells sorted from blood. This sample's subset: CD45RA+ positively selected. These receptors originate from a man aged 18 to 29 in good health.

This clone was picked up one time. The chain carries TRBV4-1 and TRBJ2-5; D is unclear. The CDR3 length is 15 residues. The germline V gene encodes CDR1 MGHRA and CDR2 YSYEKL. V lost 0 bases and J lost 1, with 9 bases in between. The DNA for the CDR3 is TGCGCCAGCAGCCAAGACCCCCTGCCCCAAGAGACCCAGTACTTC. Residues: CASSQDPLPQETQYF.

The chain recombines TRBV6-1 with TRBJ2-7; no reliable D call. In germline, CDR1 is MNHNS, CDR2 SASEGT. The length of the CDR3 is 10 residues. Deletions cut 7 bases from V and 4 bases from J, with 5 bases between. The chain's CDR3 is CASISYEQYF. The CDR3, as DNA: TGTGCCAGCATTAGTTACGAGCAGTACTTC.

The chain has TRBV5-1 and TRBJ2-4; possibly TRBD1 or TRBD2 for D (6 bases each). The germline V gene has CDR1 SGHRS and CDR2 YFSETQ. Trimming cost V 0 bases and J 1 base, with 11 bases left between them. The CDR3 contains 16 residues. The DNA of the CDR3 is TGCGCCAGCAGCTTGGCCCCGGGGGCGGCCAAAAACATTCAGTACTTC. Amino acid sequence: CASSLAPGAAKNIQYF.

This chain links TRBV27 with TRBJ2-7; D gene ambiguous. Germline V CDR1 and CDR2: MNHEY, SMNVEV (reference sequence). The CDR3 is 15 residues long. Trimming removed 3 bases at V and 8 bases at J, with 20 bases between. Here the CDR3 DNA reads TGTGCCAGCAGTTTTTCGAGTGGGATGGGCGGTAAGCAGTACTTC. Its translation is CASSFSSGMGGKQYF.

CDR3 sequence reads: CASMAEGVGGKQYF. Here the CDR3 DNA reads TGTGCCAGCATGGCGGAGGGGGTTGGGGGAAAGCAGTACTTC. The rearrangement links TRBV2 to TRBJ2-7; the D call may be TRBD1 or TRBD2 (6 bases each). The germline CDR1 and CDR2 sequences are SNHLY and FYNNEI. The CDR3 is 14 residues long. The germline V and J ends were trimmed by 7 bases and 8 bases, with 21 bases remaining between them.

The chain combines TRBV30 with TRBJ1-2; the D gene is possibly TRBD1 (5 bases). Germline lookup yields CDR1 GTSNPN and CDR2 SVGIG (reference sequence). The CDR3 has 12 residues. V was pared by 3 bases and J by 7 bases, with 12 bases between. DNA of the CDR3: TGTGCCTGGAGCCAGGGTATCGGTGGCTACACCTTC. Amino acids: CAWSQGIGGYTF. Full variable domain (rest looked up from reference TRBV30 and TRBJ1-2): SQTIHQWPATLVQPVGSPLSLECTVEGTSNPNLYWYRQAAGRGLQLLFYSVGIGQISSEVPQNLSASRPQDRQFILSSKKLLLSDSGFYLCAWSQGIGGYTFGSGTRLTVV.

This chain uses TRBV6-5 with TRBJ1-2; 7 positions match TRBD1. V gave up 1 base and J gave up 1 base; unmatched junction bases: 3. The CDR3 is made up of 15 amino acids. Germline CDR1 is MNHEY and CDR2 is SVGAGI. The DNA of the CDR3 is TGTGCCAGCAGTTACTTGACAGGGAGTAACTATGGCTACACCTTC. Its protein product is CASSYLTGSNYGYTF.

This clone was counted between two and nine times. The CDR3 DNA follows: TGTGCCAGCAGCCTTAGCGGGGGGGCCTACAATGAGCAGTTCTTC. It specifies CASSLSGGAYNEQFF. The J gene is TRBJ2-1, the V gene TRBV7-6; TRBD2 agrees at 11 bases. The junction had 2 bases not matched to a gene; V was cut back by 5 bases and J by 2 bases. The CDR3 runs to 15 residues. The germline V gene has CDR1 SGHVS and CDR2 FNYEAQ.

The rearrangement uses TRBV28 and TRBJ1-5; tentatively, D is TRBD1 (5 bases). CDR1 and CDR2 (germline): MDHEN, SYDVKM. The CDR3 is 15 residues long. Deletions cut 4 bases from V and 4 bases from J, with 14 bases between. Here the CDR3 reads CASSSQGIGNQPQHF. CDR3 nucleotides: TGTGCCAGCAGTTCTCAGGGTATAGGAAATCAGCCCCAGCATTTT.

The chain employs TRBV7-2 and TRBJ1-1; 10 positions match TRBD1. The CDR3 contains 15 residues. The V segment lost 3 bases and the J segment 0 bases; nucleotides outside the gene matches: 1. CDR1 and CDR2 (germline): SGHTA, FQGNSA. Here the CDR3 reads CASSFGTGVNTEAFF. Written as DNA, the CDR3 is TGTGCCAGCAGCTTCGGGACAGGGGTGAACACTGAAGCTTTCTTT.

The chain joins TRBV5-6 to TRBJ2-7; unclear D gene. The V end lost 4 bases, the J end lost 3 bases, and 11 bases lay between the germline ends. Germline loops: CDR1 SGHDT, CDR2 YYEEEE. There are 13 residues in the CDR3. CDR3 nucleotides: TGTGCCAGCAGCGCTAAACTGATCTACGAGCAGTACTTC. It codes for CASSAKLIYEQYF.

This clone occurred once. The V call is TRBV28, the J call TRBJ2-5; no reliable D call. Germline V gives CDR1 MDHEN, CDR2 SYDVKM. The CDR3 covers 15 residues. Trimming cost V 6 bases and J 0 bases, with 14 bases left between them. The CDR3 DNA follows: TGTGCCAGCAGCGGCGCCAGAGGAGACCAAGAGACCCAGTACTTC. Amino acid sequence: CASSGARGDQETQYF.

The gene calls are TRBV2 and TRBJ2-3, with 11 bases identical to TRBD2. J lost 4 bases, V lost 0 bases, and 3 bases had no gene match. CDR1 SNHLY and CDR2 FYNNEI come from the germline V gene. This CDR3 has 16 residues. This CDR3 is CASSEAGSGRADTQYF. CDR3 sequence (DNA): TGTGCCAGCAGTGAAGCGGGTAGCGGGAGGGCAGATACGCAGTATTTT.

The genes are TRBV5-1 and TRBJ1-4, with 7 bases aligning to TRBD1. Germline V lookup: CDR1 SGHRS, CDR2 YFSETQ. V lost 5 bases and J lost 5; bases outside the gene matches: 3. The CDR3 runs to 13 residues. The CDR3 sequence is CASRRDSNEKLFF. Here the CDR3 DNA reads TGCGCCAGCAGGAGGGACAGCAATGAAAAACTGTTTTTT.

The chain uses TRBV10-2 and TRBJ2-3; 7 nucleotides line up with TRBD1. There are 14 residues in the CDR3. Germline-derived CDR1 and CDR2 are WSHSY and SAAADI. V was clipped by 7 bases and J by 7 bases; unmatched bases: 11. CDR3 sequence reads: CASKRGQEWHTQYF. The CDR3 DNA sequence: TGCGCCAGCAAGAGAGGACAGGAGTGGCATACGCAGTATTTT.

DNA for the CDR3: TGTGCCAGCAGTTTGTTAACCGGGACCGTCGAGCATTTT. Its protein product is CASSLLTGTVEHF. The chain employs TRBV6-6 and TRBJ1-5; TRBD1 is a possible D gene (5 bases). CDR3 length equals 13 residues. Germline V gene sequence: CDR1 MNHNY, CDR2 SVGAGI (reference sequence). V was cut by 4 bases and J by 14 bases, with 18 bases left in between.

The rearrangement joins TRBV28 to TRBJ1-5; TRBD1 agrees at 8 bases. CDR3 length equals 17 residues. Germline-derived CDR1 and CDR2 are MDHEN and SYDVKM. Trimming cost V 6 bases and J 2 bases; bases outside gene matches: 12. CDR3 residues: CASSLRQGLYRNQPQHF. CDR3 coding DNA: TGTGCCAGCAGCCTGAGACAGGGGCTCTATCGCAATCAGCCCCAGCATTTT.

V usage is TRBV4-1 and J usage is TRBJ1-5; 7 bases agree with TRBD1. Germline CDR1 reads MGHRA; CDR2 reads YSYEKL. This CDR3 has 13 amino acids. J lost 6 bases, V lost 5 bases, and 4 bases had no gene match. The CDR3, as DNA: TGCGCCAGCAGCACAGGGGAGGGTCAGCCCCAGCATTTT. Encoded protein: CASSTGEGQPQHF.

Points on this clone: The sample carries other DNA sequences with the same CDR3. The chain combines TRBV11-3 with TRBJ2-1; D gene unclear. This CDR3 comprises 12 residues. V was clipped by 0 bases and J by 7 bases, with 4 bases between them. CDR1 and CDR2 (germline): SGHNT, YENEEA. The CDR3 bases are TGTGCCAGCAGCTTAGACAGAAATGAGCAGTTCTTC. It codes for CASSLDRNEQFF. Full variable domain (rest looked up from reference TRBV11-3 and TRBJ2-1): EAGVVQSPRYKIIEKKQPVAFWCNPISGHNTLYWYLQNLGQGPELLIRYENEEAVDDSQLPKDRFSAERLKGVDSTLKIQPAELGDSAVYLCASSLDRNEQFFGPGTRLTVL.

The chain employs TRBV4-1 and TRBJ1-6; 9 nucleotides match TRBD1. Germline CDR1 MGHRA, CDR2 YSYEKL. The CDR3 covers 15 residues. V was pared by 1 base and J by 9 bases, with 4 bases of the junction left unmatched. In DNA form, the CDR3 reads TGCGCCAGCAGCCAAGGACAGGGGGTTATTTCACCCCTCCACTTT. It yields the protein CASSQGQGVISPLHF.

CDR3 residues: CASNEQLAGKDEQFF. CDR3 nucleotide sequence: TGTGCCAGCAACGAGCAACTAGCGGGAAAGGATGAGCAGTTCTTC. The chain recombines TRBV6-1 with TRBJ2-1, with 10 bases aligning to TRBD2. The CDR3 sequence is 15 residues long. Germline V gene lookup returns CDR1 MNHNS and CDR2 SASEGT. The J segment lost 8 bases and the V segment lost 7 bases, leaving 11 bases of the junction unmatched.

The chain combines TRBV19 with TRBJ2-7; a possible D gene is TRBD1 (7 bases). The CDR3 runs to 14 residues. Germline V gene lookup returns CDR1 LNHDA and CDR2 SQIVND (reference sequence). The V and J ends lost 6 bases and 1 base respectively, with 13 bases between them. The CDR3 nucleotides read TGTGCCAGTAGGGAGGGGGCCCTATCCTACGAGCAGTACTTC. It is translated as CASREGALSYEQYF.

V usage is TRBV11-2 and J usage is TRBJ2-1, with TRBD2 matching 13 bases. J lost 6 bases, V lost 5 bases, and 7 bases had no gene match. The CDR3 is 16 amino acids. CDR1 and CDR2 (germline): SGHAT, FQNNGV. CDR3 region: CASSRQLAGGPNEQFF. CDR3 nucleotide sequence: TGTGCCAGCAGCCGACAACTAGCGGGGGGGCCCAATGAGCAGTTCTTC.

This sequence joins TRBV13 and TRBJ1-6; possibly TRBD1 for D (6 bases). In germline, CDR1 is PRHDT, CDR2 FYEKMQ (reference sequence). The CDR3 consists of 11 residues. V shed 3 bases and J shed 14 bases, with 8 bases lying between them. In nucleotides, the CDR3 is TGTGCCAGCAGCTTCAGGGGATCCCTCCACTTT. Amino acids: CASSFRGSLHF.

The V call is TRBV29-1, the J call TRBJ2-3; D is perhaps TRBD1 (6 bases). This CDR3 region has 16 residues. Germline lookup yields CDR1 SQVTM and CDR2 ANQGSEA. Trimming stripped 3 bases from V and 0 bases from J, with 16 bases between. The CDR3 reads CSVDPHPGQSTDTQYF. The DNA of the CDR3 is TGCAGCGTTGACCCGCACCCGGGACAAAGCACAGATACGCAGTATTTT.

This chain connects TRBV6-5 to TRBJ2-7; perhaps TRBD1 as D (5 bases). From germline, CDR1 is MNHEY and CDR2 SVGAGI. The V gene lost 5 bases and the J gene lost 3 bases, with 11 bases spanning the gap. This CDR3 is built from 13 residues. The CDR3 DNA follows: TGTGCCAGCAGTCGACAGCTGGGCTACGAGCAGTACTTC. Its translation: CASSRQLGYEQYF.

This chain links TRBV6-6 with TRBJ2-4; no clear D gene. V was trimmed by 5 bases and J by 0 bases, leaving 8 bases between them. The CDR3 sequence is 14 residues long. Germline V gene data show CDR1 as MNHNY and CDR2 as SVGAGI (reference sequence). CDR3 DNA: TGTGCCAGCAGTCCAGGTTTAGCCAAAAACATTCAGTACTTC. Its protein product is CASSPGLAKNIQYF.

In regard to this clone: Compared with germline, one end of the junction differs, possibly owing to a read error. The chain uses TRBV7-7 and TRBJ1-3, with 8 bases that match TRBD1. This CDR3 region has 14 residues. Germline values: CDR1 SSHAT, CDR2 FNYEAQ (reference sequence). The CDR3, as DNA: TGTGCTAGCAGCAGGACAGGGAGGGAAAACACCATATATTTT. Its translation is CASSRTGRENTIYF.